Shown below are 6 T cell receptor beta chains from a single sample sequenced in a study of CD8+ T cells in alopecia areata. Reverse transcription of extracted RNA yielded cDNA, which provided the sequencing template. Profiled with immunoSEQ multiplex PCR; TCRdb holds only in-frame clones, not every one. Found here are roughly 250,000 clones, 60% of them singletons; the top ten hold roughly 0.88%. Treatment in this sample: oral pan-JAK inhibitor, 5-10 mg twice daily. Sequencing was performed on CD4+ T cells sorted from blood, taken around week 54, from a patient treated with tofacitinib. Receptors were obtained from a human donor with alopecia areata.

The chain employs TRBV11-2 and TRBJ2-7; 10 nucleotides agree with TRBD2. The CDR3 spans 15 residues. Germline V gene sequence: CDR1 SGHAT, CDR2 FQNNGV. V was pared by 5 bases and J by 1 base, with 5 bases of the junction left unmatched. The CDR3 coding sequence is TGTGCCAGCAGCCCGAGTAGCGGGGGGTCCTACGAGCAGTACTTC. This codes for CASSPSSGGSYEQYF.

This clone was counted only a few times. CDR3 residues: CASSIGLDQPQHF. CDR3 nucleotides: TGTGCCAGTAGTATAGGGCTTGATCAGCCCCAGCATTTT. This rearrangement joins TRBV19 to TRBJ1-5; no definite D call. Trimming took off 1 base at V and 5 bases at J, with 6 bases between the two ends. CDR1 and CDR2 from the germline V gene are LNHDA and SQIVND (reference sequence). The CDR3 runs 13 residues.

The V and J genes are TRBV5-1 and TRBJ2-5; 8 bases are shared with TRBD1. This CDR3 region has 14 residues. From germline, CDR1 is SGHRS and CDR2 YFSETQ. Trimming cost V 5 bases and J 1 base; bases outside gene matches: 4. CDR3 nucleotides: TGCGCCAGCAGGGCCCAGGGGGCCCAAGAGACCCAGTACTTC. Its translation: CASRAQGAQETQYF. The full variable domain, completed using reference TRBV5-1 and TRBJ2-5, is KAGVTQTPRYLIKTRGQQVTLSCSPISGHRSVSWYQQTPGQGLQFLFEYFSETQRNKGNFPGRFSGRQFSNSRSEMNVSTLELGDSALYLCASRAQGAQETQYFGPGTRLLVL.

The chain joins TRBV5-1 to TRBJ2-3, with D hard to call. Trimming removed 1 base from V and 0 bases from J, with 9 bases in between. The germline gives CDR1 SGHRS, CDR2 YFSETQ. The CDR3 loop spans 15 amino acids. The CDR3, as DNA: TGCGCCAGCAGCTTGTCGCAGCTGAGCACAGATACGCAGTATTTT. Protein product: CASSLSQLSTDTQYF.

This clone was seen a few times. This chain's CDR3 is CASSLRFGSDNSNQPQHF. CDR3 DNA sequence: TGTGCCAGCAGTTTACGGTTTGGCAGCGATAATAGCAATCAGCCCCAGCATTTT. The gene calls are TRBV27 and TRBJ1-5; D not certain. Germline lookup yields CDR1 MNHEY and CDR2 SMNVEV (reference sequence). This CDR3 region has 18 residues. Trimming took off 2 bases at V and 0 bases at J, with 17 bases between the two ends.

The chain couples TRBV11-2 to TRBJ1-6; no reliable D call. V dropped 3 bases and J dropped 7 bases, with 10 bases sitting between them. Germline V gene sequence: CDR1 SGHAT, CDR2 FQNNGV. The CDR3 loop spans 14 amino acids. CDR3 sequence: CASSFYSLNSPLHF. The CDR3, as DNA: TGTGCCAGCAGCTTTTACAGTCTAAATTCACCCCTCCACTTT. The entire variable domain, with the rest obtained from reference TRBV11-2 and TRBJ1-6, is as follows: EAGVAQSPRYKIIEKRQSVAFWCNPISGHATLYWYQQILGQGPKLLIQFQNNGVVDDSQLPKDRFSAERLKGVDSTLKIQPAKLEDSAVYLCASSFYSLNSPLHFGNGTRLTVT.